This T cell receptor beta chain was profiled in a study of cytomegalovirus exposure and HLA in healthy donors. The germline gives CDR1 MNHEY, CDR2 SVGAGI. CDR3 length: 15 amino acids. The ends were cut back, 0 bases at V and 7 bases at J, with 10 bases in the middle. Both 60 Vbeta primers and 13 Jbeta primers went into the PCR. The repertoire was sequenced with immunoSEQ multiplex PCR; TCRdb's copy has only in-frame clones and lacks some. The sample includes 150,000 to 200,000 clones, around 76% seen only once; the top ten take over 1.1%. The V call is TRBV6-5, the J call TRBJ1-6; D perhaps matches TRBD1 (5 bases). The sequencing input was PBMCs. The sequence was collected from a man aged 55 to 70 in good health and CMV-seronegative. In nucleotides, the CDR3 is TGTGCCAGCAGTTACTCGGGGGGGGGAAATTCACCCCTCCACTTT. It specifies CASSYSGGGNSPLHF.